The source of this TCR beta chain is a study of blood T cells in healthy people across ages. This clonotype was seen a handful of times. Germline lookup yields CDR1 SGHTA and CDR2 FQGNSA. CDR3 length: 13 residues. Trimming took 5 bases from V and 8 from J, leaving 10 bases between them. PCR was performed a second time for about 7 to 12 cycles using a sample-barcoded 5' primer and a J-beta primer mix. TCRdb reanalysed the 5' RACE reads using MiXCR and keeps one entry per CDR3 protein. The data show 1.5 million to 2 million distinct CDR3 sequences, about two fifths seen once. This receptor was taken from a human donor in good health. The chain has TRBV7-2 and TRBJ1-6; D not certain. Sequenced input: blood. The CDR3 region is CASSPRIDSPLHF. In nucleotides, the CDR3 is TGTGCCAGCAGCCCCCGCATCGATTCACCCCTCCACTTT.